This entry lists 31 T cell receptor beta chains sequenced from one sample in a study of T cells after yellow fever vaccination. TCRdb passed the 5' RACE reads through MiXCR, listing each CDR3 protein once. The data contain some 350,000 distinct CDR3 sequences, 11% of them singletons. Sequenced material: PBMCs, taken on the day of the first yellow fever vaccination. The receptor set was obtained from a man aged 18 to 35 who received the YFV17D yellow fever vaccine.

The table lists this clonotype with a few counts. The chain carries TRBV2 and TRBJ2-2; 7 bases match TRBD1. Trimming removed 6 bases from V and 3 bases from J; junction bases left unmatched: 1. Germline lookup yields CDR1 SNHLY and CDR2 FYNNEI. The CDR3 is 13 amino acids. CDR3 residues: CASRGQDTGELFF. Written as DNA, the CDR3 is TGTGCCAGCAGAGGACAGGACACCGGGGAGCTGTTTTTT.

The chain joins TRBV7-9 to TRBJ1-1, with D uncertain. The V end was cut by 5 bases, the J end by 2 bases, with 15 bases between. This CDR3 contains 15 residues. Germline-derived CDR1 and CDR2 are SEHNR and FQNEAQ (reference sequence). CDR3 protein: CASSLGSVVNTEAFF. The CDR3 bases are TGTGCCAGCAGCCTTGGGTCGGTGGTTAACACTGAAGCTTTCTTT.

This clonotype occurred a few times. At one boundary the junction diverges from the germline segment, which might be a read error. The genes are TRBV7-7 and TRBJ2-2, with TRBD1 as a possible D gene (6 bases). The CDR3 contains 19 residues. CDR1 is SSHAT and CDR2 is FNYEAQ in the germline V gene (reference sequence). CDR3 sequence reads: CASSPNMGARGPNTGELFF. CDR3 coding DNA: TGTGCTAGCAGCCCCAATATGGGGGCCAGAGGACCGAACACCGGGGAGCTGTTTTTT.

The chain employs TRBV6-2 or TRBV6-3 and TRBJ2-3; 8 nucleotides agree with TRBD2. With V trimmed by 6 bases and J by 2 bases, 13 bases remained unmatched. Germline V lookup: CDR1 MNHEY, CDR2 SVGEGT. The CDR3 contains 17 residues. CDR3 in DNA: TGTGCCAGCAGGAACCGGACTAGCCCGAGATTCACAGATACGCAGTATTTT. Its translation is CASRNRTSPRFTDTQYF.

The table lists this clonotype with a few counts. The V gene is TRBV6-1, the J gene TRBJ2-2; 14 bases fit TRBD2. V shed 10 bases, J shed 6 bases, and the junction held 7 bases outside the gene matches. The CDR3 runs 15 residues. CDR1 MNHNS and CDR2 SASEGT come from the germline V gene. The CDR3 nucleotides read TGTGCCAAATCGACTAGCGGGGGGGCATCCGGGGAGCTGTTTTTT. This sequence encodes CAKSTSGGASGELFF.

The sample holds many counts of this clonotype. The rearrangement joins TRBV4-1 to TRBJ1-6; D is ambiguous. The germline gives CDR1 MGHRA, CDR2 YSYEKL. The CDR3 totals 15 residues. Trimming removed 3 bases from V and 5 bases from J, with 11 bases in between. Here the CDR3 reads CASSHADWNNSPLHF. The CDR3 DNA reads TGCGCCAGCAGCCATGCCGACTGGAATAATTCACCCCTCCACTTT.

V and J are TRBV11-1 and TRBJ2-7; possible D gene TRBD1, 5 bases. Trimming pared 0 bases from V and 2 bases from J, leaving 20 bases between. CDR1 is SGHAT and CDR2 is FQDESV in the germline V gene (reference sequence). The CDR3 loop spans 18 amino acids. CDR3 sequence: CASSLAPCRAWCAYEQYV. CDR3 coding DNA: TGTGCCAGCAGCTTAGCTCCTTGCAGGGCCTGGTGCGCCTACGAGCAGTACGTC.

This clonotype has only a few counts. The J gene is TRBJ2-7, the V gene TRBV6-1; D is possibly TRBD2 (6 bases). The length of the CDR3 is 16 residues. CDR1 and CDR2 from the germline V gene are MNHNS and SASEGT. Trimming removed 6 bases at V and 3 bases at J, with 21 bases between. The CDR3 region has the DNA TGTGCCAGCAGCTTGGACGGAGGAGCGCGGGGCTACGAGCAGTACGTC. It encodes CASSLDGGARGYEQYV.

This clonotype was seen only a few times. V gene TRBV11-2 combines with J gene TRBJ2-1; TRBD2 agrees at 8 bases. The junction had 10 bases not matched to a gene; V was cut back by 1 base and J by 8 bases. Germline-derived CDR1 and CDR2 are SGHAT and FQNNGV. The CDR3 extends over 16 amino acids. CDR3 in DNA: TGTGCCAGCAGCTTAGCCCTACCGGGGGGGTTGGATGAGCAGTTCTTC. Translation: CASSLALPGGLDEQFF. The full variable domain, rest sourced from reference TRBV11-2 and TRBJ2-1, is EAGVAQSPRYKIIEKRQSVAFWCNPISGHATLYWYQQILGQGPKLLIQFQNNGVVDDSQLPKDRFSAERLKGVDSTLKIQPAKLEDSAVYLCASSLALPGGLDEQFFGPGTRLTVL.

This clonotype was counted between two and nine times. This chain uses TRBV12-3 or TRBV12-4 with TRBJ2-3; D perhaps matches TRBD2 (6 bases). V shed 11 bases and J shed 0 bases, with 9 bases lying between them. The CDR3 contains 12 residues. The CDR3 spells CAGGTSTDTQYF. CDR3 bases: TGTGCCGGGGGGACTAGCACAGATACGCAGTATTTT.

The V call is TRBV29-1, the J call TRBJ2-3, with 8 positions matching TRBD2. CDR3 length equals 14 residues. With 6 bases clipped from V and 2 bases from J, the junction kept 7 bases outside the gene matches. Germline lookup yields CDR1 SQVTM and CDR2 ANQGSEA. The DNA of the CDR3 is TGCAGCGTGGGGACGGGGGGGAACACAGATACGCAGTATTTT. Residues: CSVGTGGNTDTQYF.

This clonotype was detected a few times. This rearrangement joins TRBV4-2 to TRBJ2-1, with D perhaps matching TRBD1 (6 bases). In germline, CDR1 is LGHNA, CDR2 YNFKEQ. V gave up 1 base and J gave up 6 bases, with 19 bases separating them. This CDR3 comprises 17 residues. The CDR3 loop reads CASSQANQGWGGNEQFF. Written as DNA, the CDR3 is TGTGCCAGCAGCCAAGCGAACCAGGGGTGGGGTGGCAATGAGCAGTTCTTC.

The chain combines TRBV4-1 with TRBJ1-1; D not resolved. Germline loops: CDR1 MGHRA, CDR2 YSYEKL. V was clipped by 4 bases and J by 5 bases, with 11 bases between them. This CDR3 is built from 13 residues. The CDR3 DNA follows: TGCGCCAGCAGCCCCCCCTCGCGGACTGAAGCTTTCTTT. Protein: CASSPPSRTEAFF.

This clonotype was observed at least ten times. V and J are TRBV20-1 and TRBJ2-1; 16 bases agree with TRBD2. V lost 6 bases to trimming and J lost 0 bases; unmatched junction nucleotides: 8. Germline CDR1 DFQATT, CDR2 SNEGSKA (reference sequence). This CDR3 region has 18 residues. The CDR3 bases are TGCAGTGCCTTACCGGGACTAGCGGGGGGGTACTCCTACAATGAGCAGTTCTTC. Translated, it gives CSALPGLAGGYSYNEQFF.

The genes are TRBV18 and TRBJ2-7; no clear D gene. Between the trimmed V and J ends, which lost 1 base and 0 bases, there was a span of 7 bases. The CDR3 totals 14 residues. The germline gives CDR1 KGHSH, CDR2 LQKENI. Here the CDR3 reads CASSPRLSSYEQYF. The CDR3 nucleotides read TGTGCCAGCTCACCACGATTGAGCTCCTACGAGCAGTACTTC.

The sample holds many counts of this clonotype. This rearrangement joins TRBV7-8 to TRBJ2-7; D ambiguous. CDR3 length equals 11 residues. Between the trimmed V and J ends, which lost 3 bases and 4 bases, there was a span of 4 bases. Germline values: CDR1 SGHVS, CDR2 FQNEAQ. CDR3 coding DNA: TGTGCCAGCAGCTTCCAATACGAGCAGTACTTC. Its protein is CASSFQYEQYF.

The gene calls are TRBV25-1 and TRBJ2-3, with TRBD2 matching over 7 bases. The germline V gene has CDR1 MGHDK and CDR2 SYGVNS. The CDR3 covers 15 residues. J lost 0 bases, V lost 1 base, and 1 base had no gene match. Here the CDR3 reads CASSEWGGSTDTQYF. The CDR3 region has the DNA TGTGCCAGCAGTGAATGGGGGGGAAGCACAGATACGCAGTATTTT. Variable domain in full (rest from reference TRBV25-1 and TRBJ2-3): EADIYQTPRYLVIGTGKKITLECSQTMGHDKMYWYQQDPGMELHLIHYSYGVNSTEKGDLSSESTVSRIRTEHFPLTLESARPSHTSQYLCASSEWGGSTDTQYFGPGTRLTVL.

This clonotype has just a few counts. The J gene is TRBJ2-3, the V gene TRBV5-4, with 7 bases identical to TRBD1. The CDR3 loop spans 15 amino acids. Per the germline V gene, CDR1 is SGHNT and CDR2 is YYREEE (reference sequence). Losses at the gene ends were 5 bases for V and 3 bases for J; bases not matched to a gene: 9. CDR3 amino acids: CASSLTGRLTDTQYF. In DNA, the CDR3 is TGTGCCAGCAGTTTGACAGGGAGATTGACAGATACGCAGTATTTT. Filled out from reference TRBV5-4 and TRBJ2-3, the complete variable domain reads ETGVTQSPTHLIKTRGQQVTLRCSSQSGHNTVSWYQQALGQGPQFIFQYYREEENGRGNFPPRFSGLQFPNYSSELNVNALELDDSALYLCASSLTGRLTDTQYFGPGTRLTVL.

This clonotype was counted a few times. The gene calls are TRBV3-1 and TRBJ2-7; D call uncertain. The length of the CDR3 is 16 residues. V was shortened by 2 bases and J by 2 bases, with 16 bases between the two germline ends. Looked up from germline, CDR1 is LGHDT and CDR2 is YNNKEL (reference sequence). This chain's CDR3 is CASSQIGVGEAYEQYV. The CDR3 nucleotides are TGTGCCAGCAGCCAAATAGGTGTTGGCGAGGCCTACGAGCAGTACGTC.

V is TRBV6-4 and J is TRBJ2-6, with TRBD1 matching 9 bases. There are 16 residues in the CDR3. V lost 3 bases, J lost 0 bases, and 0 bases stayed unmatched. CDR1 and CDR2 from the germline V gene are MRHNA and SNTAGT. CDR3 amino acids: CASSEQGASGANVLTF. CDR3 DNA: TGTGCCAGCAGTGAACAGGGGGCCTCTGGGGCCAACGTCCTGACTTTC.

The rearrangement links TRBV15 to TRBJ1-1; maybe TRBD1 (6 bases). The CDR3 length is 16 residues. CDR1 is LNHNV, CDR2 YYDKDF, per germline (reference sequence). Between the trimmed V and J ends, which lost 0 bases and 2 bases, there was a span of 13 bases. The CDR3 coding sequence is TGTGCCACCAGCAGAGAGTGGGGGCAATATAACACTGAAGCTTTCTTT. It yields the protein CATSREWGQYNTEAFF.

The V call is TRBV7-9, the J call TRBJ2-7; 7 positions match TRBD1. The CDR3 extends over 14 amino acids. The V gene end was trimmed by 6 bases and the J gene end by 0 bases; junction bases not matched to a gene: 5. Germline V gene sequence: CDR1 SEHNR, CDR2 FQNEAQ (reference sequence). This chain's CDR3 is CASRRDSSSYEQYF. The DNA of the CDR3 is TGTGCCAGCAGGAGGGACAGCAGCTCCTACGAGCAGTACTTC.

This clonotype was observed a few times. This chain's CDR3 is CSAGGYQETQYF. CDR3 DNA: TGCAGTGCTGGGGGGTACCAAGAGACCCAGTACTTC. The J gene is TRBJ2-5, the V gene TRBV20-1; D may be TRBD2 (6 bases). This CDR3 spans 12 amino acids. V shed 5 bases and J shed 0 bases, with 7 bases lying between them. Germline loops: CDR1 DFQATT, CDR2 SNEGSKA (reference sequence).

The CDR3 DNA sequence: TGTGCCAGCAGTTTGAGACAGGGGGCTCCTGAAGCTTTCTTT. It encodes CASSLRQGAPEAFF. The gene calls are TRBV12-3 or TRBV12-4 and TRBJ1-1; 10 bases map to TRBD1. V gave up 3 bases and J gave up 6 bases; unmatched junction bases: 4. CDR3 length: 14 residues.

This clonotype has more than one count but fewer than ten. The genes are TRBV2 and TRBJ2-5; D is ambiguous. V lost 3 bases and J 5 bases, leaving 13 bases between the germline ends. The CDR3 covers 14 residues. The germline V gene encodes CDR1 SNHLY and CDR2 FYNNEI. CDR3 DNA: TGTGCCAGCAGTGACAAAAGGGTTTGGGAGACCCAGTACTTC. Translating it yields CASSDKRVWETQYF.

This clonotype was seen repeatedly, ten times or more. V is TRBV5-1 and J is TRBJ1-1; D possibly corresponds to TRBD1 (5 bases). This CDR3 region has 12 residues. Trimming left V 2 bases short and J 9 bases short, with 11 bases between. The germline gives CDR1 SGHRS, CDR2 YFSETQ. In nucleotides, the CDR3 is TGCGCCAGCAGCTTCGGTGACAGTAAAGCTTTCTTT. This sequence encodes CASSFGDSKAFF.

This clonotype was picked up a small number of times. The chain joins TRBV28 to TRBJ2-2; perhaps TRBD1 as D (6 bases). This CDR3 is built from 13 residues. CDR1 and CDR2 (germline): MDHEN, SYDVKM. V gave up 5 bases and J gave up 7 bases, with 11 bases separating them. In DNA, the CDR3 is TGTGCCAGCAGTAAAGGGGGTTACGGGGAGCTGTTTTTT. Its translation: CASSKGGYGELFF.

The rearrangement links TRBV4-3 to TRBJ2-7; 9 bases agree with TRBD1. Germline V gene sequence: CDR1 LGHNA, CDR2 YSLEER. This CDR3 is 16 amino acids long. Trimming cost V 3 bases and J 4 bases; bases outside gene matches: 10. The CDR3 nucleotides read TGCGCCAGCAGCCACGCGCCGGGACAGGGCCGGTACGAGCAGTACTTC. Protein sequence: CASSHAPGQGRYEQYF.

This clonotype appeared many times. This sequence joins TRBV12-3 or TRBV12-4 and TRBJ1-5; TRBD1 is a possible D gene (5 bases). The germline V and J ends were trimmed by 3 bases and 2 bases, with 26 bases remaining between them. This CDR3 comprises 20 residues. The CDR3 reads CASSFGRWQGGEFGNQPQHF. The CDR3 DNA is TGTGCCAGCAGTTTTGGTCGGTGGCAGGGAGGCGAGTTTGGCAATCAGCCCCAGCATTTT.

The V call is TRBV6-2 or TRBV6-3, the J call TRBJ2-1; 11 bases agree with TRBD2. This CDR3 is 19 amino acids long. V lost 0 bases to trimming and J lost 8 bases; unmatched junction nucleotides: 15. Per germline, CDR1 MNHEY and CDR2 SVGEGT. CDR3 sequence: CASSYSRRLAGFSGDEQFF. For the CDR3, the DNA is TGTGCCAGCAGTTACTCGCGGCGACTAGCGGGGTTTTCAGGGGATGAGCAGTTCTTC.

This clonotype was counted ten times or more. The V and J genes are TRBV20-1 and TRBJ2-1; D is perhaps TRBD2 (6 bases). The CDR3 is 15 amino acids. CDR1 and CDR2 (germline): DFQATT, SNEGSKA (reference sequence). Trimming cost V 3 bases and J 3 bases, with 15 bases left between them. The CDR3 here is CSASPRDGVYNEQFF. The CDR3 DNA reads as TGCAGTGCTAGCCCGCGGGACGGGGTCTACAATGAGCAGTTCTTC.